This T cell receptor (beta chain) was documented in a study of blood T cell repertoires in COVID-19. Across the study: Samples taken during acute and convalescent COVID-19 were collected in the United States, Italy and Spain. PBMCs, B-cell-depleted T cells, or T cells were the source of the cDNA or gDNA that made up the material.

The germline gives CDR1 MDHEN, CDR2 SYDVKM. The V end was cut by 4 bases, the J end by 3 bases, with 15 bases between. The CDR3 consists of 15 residues. Authors' data handling: Estimation of nucleated cell counts was performed using reference gene primer amplification. This table comes from immunoSEQ multiplex PCR, and its TCRdb copy is limited to in-frame clones, with some not included. V and J calls and clone size are as listed in that table; D and trimming were resolved from the DNA. The repertoire holds approximately 98,000 clones, with approximately 83% as singletons. This TCR came from a woman in her seventies with acute or convalescent COVID-19. The chain recombines TRBV28 with TRBJ1-1; D might be TRBD1 (5 bases). Sequencing input: peripheral blood. CDR3 coding DNA: TGTGCCAGCAGTTCCCACGGGGGAGGGTACACTGAAGCTTTCTTT. Amino acid sequence: CASSSHGGGYTEAFF. Full variable domain (outside the CDR3, taken from reference TRBV28 and TRBJ1-1): DVKVTQSSRYLVKRTGEKVFLECVQDMDHENMFWYRQDPGLGLRLIYFSYDVKMKEKGDIPEGYSVSREKKERFSLILESASTNQTSMYLCASSSHGGGYTEAFFGQGTRLTVV.